This T cell receptor beta chain was found in a study of cytomegalovirus exposure and HLA in healthy donors (dated by TCRdb to 2017 to 2019). Notes on the research overall: A later analysis indicated that the roughly 130 validation repertoires were generated on the platform also employed for the 666 repertoires of the first cohort. The aim of the study was to test whether cataloging public T cell receptors could identify signatures of past pathogen exposure. Besides the first cohort of roughly 660 subjects, a separate validation cohort made up of roughly 130 different subjects was used. To predict cytomegalovirus infection status, the study brought together high-throughput TCR immunosequencing, statistical association of individual TCRs with disease status, and machine learning. The full study reports these points: In both the original and validation cohorts, the classifier was reported to diagnose cytomegalovirus status with high specificity and sensitivity. A later analysis lacked HLA typing for the validation cohort, so it scored co-occurrence in that cohort across all 120 or so repertoires. Across donors, most TCR sequences were observed very rarely, whereas some public TCRs were present in many individuals. According to the authors, the approach could potentially be generalized to other disease states and immunological phenotypes. A total of fewer than 200 TCR beta chains were listed by the study as associated with cytomegalovirus. Of the cluster scores, about 94% were above 0 in a later analysis, which found that TCRs clustered in the first cohort also tended to co-occur in the 120 validation repertoires. In vitro tests confirmed that a few of the cytomegalovirus-associated TCR beta chains recognize cytomegalovirus antigens.

The library was prepared using the immunoSEQ multiplex PCR assay. The original methods were these. A statistical classification framework was built to diagnose cytomegalovirus status from the catalog of TCR beta chain sequences. Here the immuneACCESS table is served through TCRdb, limited to in-frame sequences with V and J called. Missing clones are a known gap in these copies; in checked studies unresolved V genes cover under half, and the rest lacks a known reason. V, J and clone size were drawn from that table, and D and trimming were deduced from the DNA. The sample table records 150,000 to 200,000 clones; less than 90% of these occur just once. The ten biggest clones cover roughly 6% of the sample. The germline V gene gives CDR1 as KGHSH and CDR2 as LQKENI. The CDR3 goes from the cysteine to the phenylalanine over 17 residues. The retained sequence is limited to the CDR3, 51 bases, with the frame set at the first base. For this chain, trimming is 3 bases at the V end and 0 bases at the J end, and the number of junction bases without a gene match is 10.

In regard to this clone: Its target antigen remains unknown. No qualities accompany the bases; no much larger clone lies one base away.

The donors belonged to the validation cohort of under 150 subjects, which was separate from the roughly 700-subject first cohort. The chain couples TRBV18 to TRBJ1-1, with 7 bases in between that match TRBD1. The origin of this receptor is a woman between 25 and 40 years old in good health and CMV-seronegative. What was sequenced was PBMCs. The DNA is TGTGCCAGCTCACCTGAAAGGGGGCGGGAGGTGAACACTGAAGCTTTCTTT. Translated, this gives CASSPERGREVNTEAFF.